Presented here are 25 T cell receptor beta chains from one specimen sequenced in a study of CD8+CD57+ T cells in acquired aplastic anemia. Patients chosen for sequencing had CD8+CD57+ cells that had expanded, as shown by flow cytometry. TCR beta VDJ and CDR3 profiling used genomic DNA as template. MiXCR was run by TCRdb on the reads, yielding one entry per CDR3 protein. The table has hundreds of thousands of distinct CDR3 sequences, over 25% seen once. The source material was sorted CD4+, CD8+, or CD8+CD57+ T cells (not recorded which) from PBMCs. These receptor sequences come from a human donor with aplastic anemia.

This chain connects TRBV5-8 to TRBJ1-3, with D possibly matching TRBD1 (5 bases). CDR1 and CDR2 from the germline V gene are SGHTS and YDEGEE. CDR3 length: 15 amino acids. V was trimmed by 4 bases and J by 4 bases, leaving 15 bases between them. CDR3 coding DNA: TGTGCCAGCAGCCGTCTTATCGGGACCGGAAACACCATATATTTT. This sequence encodes CASSRLIGTGNTIYF.

In regard to this clonotype: One base away lies a much larger clone, so this may be a sequencing read error. V usage is TRBV9 and J usage is TRBJ2-7; 11 bases agree with TRBD2. There are 17 residues in the CDR3. V trimming: 5 bases; J trimming: 1 base; junction bases outside the gene matches: 11. Germline V CDR1 and CDR2: SGDLS, YYNGEE. CDR3 sequence reads: CASSVRLAGSRSYEQYF. The CDR3 DNA is TGTGCCAGCAGTGTACGACTAGCGGGATCTCGGTCCTACGAGCAGTACTTC. Looking up the rest from reference TRBV9 and TRBJ2-7 gives the full variable domain: DSGVTQTPKHLITATGQRVTLRCSPRSGDLSVYWYQQSLDQGLQFLIQYYNGEERAKGNILERFSAQQFPDLHSELNLSSLELGDSALYFCASSVRLAGSRSYEQYFGPGTRLTVT.

This rearrangement joins TRBV4-1 to TRBJ1-2, with 7 nucleotides matching TRBD1. V was pared by 3 bases and J by 8 bases, with 12 bases of the junction left unmatched. Germline CDR1 MGHRA, CDR2 YSYEKL. CDR3 length equals 15 residues. The CDR3 reads CASSQIQGGGSGYTF. For the CDR3, the DNA is TGCGCCAGCAGCCAGATTCAGGGGGGCGGATCGGGCTACACCTTC.

In its sample, this clonotype was seen many times. The chain couples TRBV2 to TRBJ1-2; TRBD1 is a possible D gene (6 bases). Germline CDR1 reads SNHLY; CDR2 reads FYNNEI. CDR3 length: 15 residues. V was trimmed by 7 bases and J by 1 base, leaving 16 bases between them. The CDR3 DNA sequence: TGTGCCAGCAAGGTCCTGAACAGGGATAACTATGGCTACACCTTC. Translation gives CASKVLNRDNYGYTF.

Many counts were recorded for this clonotype. The V gene is TRBV25-1, the J gene TRBJ2-3, with a weak D call TRBD2 (7 bases). Germline V lookup: CDR1 MGHDK, CDR2 SYGVNS. V lost 11 bases, J lost 3 bases, and 18 bases lay in between. This CDR3 has 14 amino acids. The CDR3 DNA reads as TGTGCCCGAGGCGGGGGCAGGATGACAGATACGCAGTATTTT. Amino acid sequence: CARGGGRMTDTQYF.

This sequence joins TRBV5-4 and TRBJ2-1, with 11 positions matching TRBD2. Germline CDR1 is SGHNT and CDR2 is YYREEE (reference sequence). J gave up 8 bases and V 2 bases, and 9 bases lay outside the gene matches. The CDR3 is 16 amino acids. CDR3 loop: CASSFVSGRAGYEQFF. The CDR3 DNA is TGTGCCAGCAGCTTTGTTAGCGGGAGGGCCGGATATGAGCAGTTCTTC.

This clonotype was seen more than once but under ten times. This chain connects TRBV7-9 to TRBJ1-4; D perhaps matches TRBD1 (6 bases). Trimming left V 2 bases short and J 5 bases short, with 9 bases between. Germline V gene data show CDR1 as SEHNR and CDR2 as FQNEAQ (reference sequence). The CDR3 extends over 14 amino acids. The CDR3 region is CASSLPGTNEKLFF. CDR3 DNA sequence: TGTGCCAGCAGCTTACCAGGGACAAATGAAAAACTGTTTTTT. The whole variable domain, remainder taken from reference TRBV7-9 and TRBJ1-4, is DTGVSQNPRHKITKRGQNVTFRCDPISEHNRLYWYRQTLGQGPEFLTYFQNEAQLEKSRLLSDRFSAERPKGSFSTLEIQRTEQGDSAMYLCASSLPGTNEKLFFGSGTQLSVL.

This clonotype was detected only a few times. The chain recombines TRBV29-1 with TRBJ2-7; D is unresolved. CDR3 size: 12 residues. V lost 3 bases and J 2 bases, leaving 8 bases between the germline ends. The germline gives CDR1 SQVTM, CDR2 ANQGSEA. The CDR3 region has the DNA TGCAGCGTTGAGGGTGGGACCTACGAGCAGTACTTC. Protein product: CSVEGGTYEQYF.

This clonotype has a count of ten or more. This chain connects TRBV29-1 to TRBJ2-7; 8 bases agree with TRBD1. The CDR3 totals 12 residues. V trimming: 6 bases; J trimming: 3 bases; junction bases outside the gene matches: 4. Germline V gives CDR1 SQVTM, CDR2 ANQGSEA. This chain's CDR3 is CSVQGAVYEQYF. DNA for the CDR3: TGCAGCGTCCAGGGGGCGGTCTACGAGCAGTACTTC.

This clonotype was seen just once. The genes are TRBV6-6 and TRBJ2-2; 7 nucleotides match TRBD1. Looked up from germline, CDR1 is MNHNY and CDR2 is SVGAGI (reference sequence). J was trimmed by 7 bases and V by 5 bases; bases with no gene match: 10. There are 15 residues in the CDR3. DNA for the CDR3: TGTGCCAGCAGTGCTTTAGGGGGCGCGGGCGGGGAGCTGTTTTTT. Its translation is CASSALGGAGGELFF.

The J gene is TRBJ1-2, the V gene TRBV20-1; 9 bases are a match to TRBD1. This CDR3 region has 14 residues. The germline V gene encodes CDR1 DFQATT and CDR2 SNEGSKA (reference sequence). V lost 6 bases and J lost 1; bases outside the gene matches: 6. The CDR3 loop reads CSAKETGGNYGYTF. The CDR3 DNA reads as TGCAGTGCGAAAGAGACAGGGGGTAACTATGGCTACACCTTC.

This clonotype came up many times. The CDR3 spells CATSPGTGGTEQFF. The CDR3 nucleotides are TGTGCCACCAGCCCCGGGACAGGGGGTACTGAGCAGTTCTTC. The chain joins TRBV24-1 to TRBJ2-1; 11 positions agree with TRBD1. Trimming cost V 7 bases and J 9 bases; bases outside gene matches: 7. Germline CDR1 and CDR2: KGHDR and SFDVKD. This CDR3 contains 14 residues.

In its sample, this clonotype was seen many times. The V gene is TRBV11-2, the J gene TRBJ1-6; 7 positions agree with TRBD1. Trimming cost V 3 bases and J 6 bases; bases outside gene matches: 8. Germline values: CDR1 SGHAT, CDR2 FQNNGV. The CDR3 is 16 residues long. CDR3 protein: CASSFAGTATNSPLHF. The CDR3 coding sequence is TGTGCCAGCAGCTTCGCCGGGACAGCTACTAATTCACCCCTCCACTTT.

This clonotype was observed a few times. The chain carries TRBV5-1 and TRBJ2-7; D remains ambiguous. The germline V and J ends were trimmed by 4 bases and 2 bases, with 13 bases remaining between them. Germline loops: CDR1 SGHRS, CDR2 YFSETQ. There are 14 residues in the CDR3. In DNA, the CDR3 is TGCGCCAGCAGCCCCCTGGGCCGCGCCTACGAGCAGTACTTC. Amino acid sequence: CASSPLGRAYEQYF.

This rearrangement joins TRBV4-2 to TRBJ2-7; D may match TRBD1 or TRBD2 (7 bases each). The V end was cut by 1 base, the J end by 6 bases, with 19 bases between. Germline V lookup: CDR1 LGHNA, CDR2 YNFKEQ. CDR3 length equals 16 residues. The CDR3 region is CASSQAQGEGLSEQYF. DNA for the CDR3: TGTGCCAGCAGCCAAGCTCAGGGGGAGGGCCTAAGCGAGCAGTACTTC.

This clonotype was seen more than once but under ten times. V and J are TRBV29-1 and TRBJ2-1; 7 bases map to TRBD1. Unmatched junction bases numbered 9, after V lost 4 bases and J lost 3 bases. Germline V gene data show CDR1 as SQVTM and CDR2 as ANQGSEA. The CDR3 has 15 amino acids. In DNA, the CDR3 is TGCAGCGTTGCAGGCATCAACAGGGGCTACAATGAGCAGTTCTTC. The encoded protein is CSVAGINRGYNEQFF.

The chain recombines TRBV6-1 with TRBJ2-7; D not resolved. V lost 3 bases, J lost 13 bases, and 16 bases lay in between. CDR3 length: 12 residues. Looked up from germline, CDR1 is MNHNS and CDR2 is SASEGT. DNA of the CDR3: TGTGCCAGCAGTGATCCCATTTCGGACGGTTACTTC. This encodes CASSDPISDGYF.

The V and J genes are TRBV25-1 and TRBJ1-3; TRBD1 aligns across 12 bases. Germline values: CDR1 MGHDK, CDR2 SYGVNS. CDR3 size: 17 residues. The J segment lost 3 bases and the V segment lost 6 bases, leaving 9 bases of the junction unmatched. Written as DNA, the CDR3 is TGTGCCAGCAGCCAAGAGGGGACAGGGGGCTTTGGAAACACCATATATTTT. Its translation: CASSQEGTGGFGNTIYF.

This clonotype appeared many times. V is TRBV29-1 and J is TRBJ1-5, with D maybe TRBD1 (6 bases). CDR3 size: 13 residues. The germline gives CDR1 SQVTM, CDR2 ANQGSEA. V was shortened by 4 bases and J by 4 bases, with 11 bases between the two germline ends. The CDR3 DNA reads TGCAGCGTTGGGGAGGGGGGAAATCAGCCCCAGCATTTT. This translates into CSVGEGGNQPQHF.

This chain uses TRBV29-1 with TRBJ1-5; TRBD1 is a possible D gene (6 bases). Trimming stripped 8 bases from V and 1 base from J, with 15 bases between. CDR3 size: 14 residues. Germline V CDR1 and CDR2: SQVTM, ANQGSEA. CDR3 nucleotide sequence: TGCAGCTTGATACAGGGACGGAGCAATCAGCCCCAGCATTTT. It specifies CSLIQGRSNQPQHF. Complete variable domain (other parts from reference TRBV29-1 and TRBJ1-5): SAVISQKPSRDICQRGTSLTIQCQVDSQVTMMFWYRQQPGQSLTLIATANQGSEATYESGFVIDKFPISRPNLTFSTLTVSNMSPEDSSIYLCSLIQGRSNQPQHFGDGTRLSIL.

This clonotype was observed a handful of times. This chain uses TRBV4-1 with TRBJ1-5; tentative D call: TRBD1 (6 bases). V lost 5 bases and J 2 bases, leaving 13 bases between the germline ends. CDR1 is MGHRA, CDR2 YSYEKL, per germline. CDR3 length: 15 residues. The CDR3: CASSSSGAGNQPQHF. In DNA form, the CDR3 reads TGCGCCAGCAGCTCCTCGGGGGCGGGCAATCAGCCCCAGCATTTT.

V usage is TRBV2 and J usage is TRBJ2-7, with D possibly being TRBD1 or TRBD2 (5 bases each). Trimming took off 2 bases at V and 6 bases at J, with 14 bases between the two ends. Germline-derived CDR1 and CDR2 are SNHLY and FYNNEI. The CDR3 runs to 14 residues. The CDR3 loop reads CASSESGTPPEQYF. CDR3 bases: TGTGCCAGCAGTGAATCAGGGACGCCTCCCGAGCAGTACTTC. Using reference TRBV2 and TRBJ2-7 for the parts outside the CDR3, the full variable domain is EPEVTQTPSHQVTQMGQEVILRCVPISNHLYFYWYRQILGQKVEFLVSFYNNEISEKSEIFDDQFSVERPDGSNFTLKIRSTKLEDSAMYFCASSESGTPPEQYFGPGTRLTVT.

Worth noting for this clonotype: This may stem from a read error, because a much larger clone lies one nucleotide away. V gene TRBV11-2 combines with J gene TRBJ2-6; tentatively, D is TRBD1 (5 bases). CDR3 length: 15 amino acids. Germline values: CDR1 SGHAT, CDR2 FQNNGV. The CDR3 DNA sequence: TGTGCCAGCAGCTTAGATCGGGCTGGGGCCAACGCCCTGACTTTC. This sequence encodes CASSLDRAGANALTF. Using reference TRBV11-2 and TRBJ2-6 for the parts outside the CDR3, the full variable domain is EAGVAQSPRYKIIEKRQSVAFWCNPISGHATLYWYQQILGQGPKLLIQFQNNGVVDDSQLPKDRFSAERLKGVDSTLKIQPAKLEDSAVYLCASSLDRAGANALTFGAGSRLTVL.

The chain is built from TRBV10-3 and TRBJ1-6, with no clear D. The CDR3 extends over 16 amino acids. The ends were cut back, 10 bases at V and 0 bases at J, with 16 bases in the middle. Germline V gives CDR1 ENHRY, CDR2 SYGVKD. CDR3 region: CASSPPGSSYNSPLHF. In nucleotides, the CDR3 is TGTGCCAGCAGCCCTCCGGGGAGCTCCTATAATTCACCCCTCCACTTT.

Note on this clonotype: This may be a read error, as it is one base from a much larger clone. V is TRBV7-2 and J is TRBJ2-5; 15 bases line up with TRBD2. The J call is uncertain, as TRBJ2-7 better fits the DNA end. The CDR3 sequence is 14 residues long. Germline V gives CDR1 SGHTA, CDR2 FQGNSA. In DNA form, the CDR3 reads TGTGCCAGCAGCCGGGGACTAGCGGGAGGCGAGCAGTACTTC. Amino acids: CASSRGLAGGEQYF.